The source of this TCR beta chain is a study of blood T cell repertoires in COVID-19. Study-level background: Sites in the United States, Italy and Spain provided acute and convalescent COVID-19 samples.

Profiling relied on immunoSEQ multiplex PCR, and the TCRdb table lists in-frame clones only, not all of them. The sample includes around 180,000 clones, approximately 77% of them seen just once. The CDR3 contains 14 residues. V lost 10 bases and J lost 0; bases outside the gene matches: 8. Germline V lookup: CDR1 SNHLY, CDR2 FYNNEI. The chain joins TRBV2 to TRBJ1-1; 7 nucleotides match TRBD1. The sample taken for sequencing was peripheral blood. The sequence was obtained from a woman of 80 years or more with active or convalescent COVID-19. For the CDR3, the DNA is TGTGCCACCAGGCGACAGGGAATGAACACTGAAGCTTTCTTT. This translates into CATRRQGMNTEAFF.